Sequencing of this TCR beta chain was carried out in a study of preoperative IRX-2 immunotherapy in early breast cancer. Data came from immunoSEQ multiplex PCR; TCRdb stores just in-frame clones and leaves some out. Counted here are 40,000 to 50,000 clones, approximately 77% occurring once; the ten biggest clones make up roughly 1.2%. Noted treatment: preoperative locoregional IRX-2 cytokine immunotherapy. Samples came from a phase Ib trial of preoperative locoregional IRX-2 cytokine immunotherapy. This CDR3 comprises 13 residues. With 5 bases clipped from V and 4 bases from J, the junction kept 6 bases outside the gene matches. Looked up from germline, CDR1 is SQVTM and CDR2 is ANQGSEA.

This specimen was tumor tissue, taken after IRX-2 immunotherapy. The rearrangement links TRBV29-1 to TRBJ2-7; the match to TRBD1 covers 9 bases. The TCR comes from a human donor with breast cancer. The DNA for the CDR3 is TGCAGCGTTAAACAGGGGGCGAGGTACGAGCAGTACTTC. This gives the protein CSVKQGARYEQYF.